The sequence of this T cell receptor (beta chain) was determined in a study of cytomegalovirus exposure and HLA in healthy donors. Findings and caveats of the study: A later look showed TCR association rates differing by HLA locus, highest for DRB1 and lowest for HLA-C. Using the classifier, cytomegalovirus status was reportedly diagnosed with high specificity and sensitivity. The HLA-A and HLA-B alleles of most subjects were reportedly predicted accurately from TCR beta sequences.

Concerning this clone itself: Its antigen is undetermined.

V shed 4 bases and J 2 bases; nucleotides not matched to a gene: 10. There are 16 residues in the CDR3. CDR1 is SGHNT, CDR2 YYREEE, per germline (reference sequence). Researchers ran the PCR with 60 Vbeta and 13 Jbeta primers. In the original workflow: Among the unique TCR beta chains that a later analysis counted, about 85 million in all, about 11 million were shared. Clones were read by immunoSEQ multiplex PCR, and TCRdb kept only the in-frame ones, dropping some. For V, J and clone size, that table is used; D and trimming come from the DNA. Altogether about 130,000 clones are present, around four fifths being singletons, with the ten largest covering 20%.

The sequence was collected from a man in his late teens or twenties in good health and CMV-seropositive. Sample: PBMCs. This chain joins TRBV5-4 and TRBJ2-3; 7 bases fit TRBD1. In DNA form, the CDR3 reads TGTGCCAGCAGCAAAACCGGGACAGCTTTCACAGATACGCAGTATTTT. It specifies CASSKTGTAFTDTQYF.